This T cell receptor beta chain was identified in a study of cytomegalovirus exposure and HLA in healthy donors. The wider study: A subsequent analysis stated that the 100 to 150 validation repertoires were run on the same platform as the roughly 670 first-cohort repertoires.

A word on this clone: Its antigen is as yet unknown.

Separation from the approximately 720-subject first cohort characterized the approximately 130-subject validation cohort, to which the donors belonged. TCRdb's copy holds only in-frame clones and misses some; the assay was immunoSEQ multiplex PCR. The sample lists around 98,000 clones, approximately 84% occurring once. Whole-study results and caveats: The study listed 150 to 200 cytomegalovirus-associated TCR beta chains. With high specificity and sensitivity, the classifier reportedly diagnosed cytomegalovirus status.

The V end lost 5 bases, the J end lost 4 bases, and 21 bases lay between the germline ends. The CDR3 is 16 residues long. CDR1 and CDR2 (germline): SGHVS, FQNEAQ. Source material: PBMCs. The clonotype comes from a man aged 18 to 30 in good health and CMV-seropositive. The chain joins TRBV7-8 to TRBJ2-7; possibly TRBD1 for D (6 bases). This CDR3 reads CASSHRDDPREYEQYF. The CDR3 coding sequence is TGTGCCAGCAGCCACAGGGACGACCCCCGAGAGTACGAGCAGTACTTC.